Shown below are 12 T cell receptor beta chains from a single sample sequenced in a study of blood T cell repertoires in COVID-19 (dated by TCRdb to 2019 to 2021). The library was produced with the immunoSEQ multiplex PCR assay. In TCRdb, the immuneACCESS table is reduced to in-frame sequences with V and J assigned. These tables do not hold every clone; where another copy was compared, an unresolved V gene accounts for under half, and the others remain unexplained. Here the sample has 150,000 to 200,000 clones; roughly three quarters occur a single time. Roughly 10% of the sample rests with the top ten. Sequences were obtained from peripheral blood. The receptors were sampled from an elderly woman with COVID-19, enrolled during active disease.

The CDR3 DNA sequence: TGTGCCAGCAGCCAAGATATCCCGGGGTCTAGCACAGATACGCAGTATTTT. As protein: CASSQDIPGSSTDTQYF. The chain combines TRBV4-2 with TRBJ2-3, with D perhaps TRBD2 (5 bases). The germline V gene encodes CDR1 LGHNA and CDR2 YNFKEQ. V lost 0 bases and J 0 bases, leaving 13 bases between the germline ends. The CDR3 extends over 17 amino acids.

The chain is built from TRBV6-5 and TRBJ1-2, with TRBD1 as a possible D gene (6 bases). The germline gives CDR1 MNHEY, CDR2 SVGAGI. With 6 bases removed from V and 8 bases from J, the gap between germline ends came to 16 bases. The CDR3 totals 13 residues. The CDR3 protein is CASSPRGAQGYTF. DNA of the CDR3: TGTGCCAGCAGCCCGCGGGGGGCGCAAGGCTACACCTTC.

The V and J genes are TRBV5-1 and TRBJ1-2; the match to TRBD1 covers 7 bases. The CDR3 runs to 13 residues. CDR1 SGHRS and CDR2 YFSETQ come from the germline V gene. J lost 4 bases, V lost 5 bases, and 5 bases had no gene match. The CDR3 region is CASRKDRAYGYTF. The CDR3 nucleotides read TGCGCCAGCAGGAAAGACAGGGCCTATGGCTACACCTTC.

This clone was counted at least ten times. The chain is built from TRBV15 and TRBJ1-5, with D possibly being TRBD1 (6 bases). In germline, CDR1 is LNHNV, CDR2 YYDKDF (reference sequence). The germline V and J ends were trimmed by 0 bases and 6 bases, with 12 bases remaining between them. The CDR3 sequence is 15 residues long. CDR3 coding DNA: TGTGCCACCAGCAGAGACCGGGGGGCGGGTCAGCCCCAGCATTTT. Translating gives CATSRDRGAGQPQHF.

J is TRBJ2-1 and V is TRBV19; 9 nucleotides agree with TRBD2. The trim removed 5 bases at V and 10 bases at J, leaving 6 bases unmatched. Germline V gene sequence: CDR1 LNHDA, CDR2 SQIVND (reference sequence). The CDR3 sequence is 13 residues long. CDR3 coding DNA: TGTGCCAGTAGTGTGGGACTAGCAGAAGAGCAGTTCTTC. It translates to CASSVGLAEEQFF.

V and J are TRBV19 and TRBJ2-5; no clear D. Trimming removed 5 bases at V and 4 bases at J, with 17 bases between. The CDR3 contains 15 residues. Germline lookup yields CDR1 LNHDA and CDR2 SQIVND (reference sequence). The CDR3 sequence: CASSYPSSSGETQYF. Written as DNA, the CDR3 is TGTGCCAGTAGTTATCCTTCTAGTTCCGGAGAGACCCAGTACTTC. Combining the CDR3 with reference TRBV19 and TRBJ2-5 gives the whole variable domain DGGITQSPKYLFRKEGQNVTLSCEQNLNHDAMYWYRQDPGQGLRLIYYSQIVNDFQKGDIAEGYSVSREKKESFPLTVTSAQKNPTAFYLCASSYPSSSGETQYFGPGTRLLVL.

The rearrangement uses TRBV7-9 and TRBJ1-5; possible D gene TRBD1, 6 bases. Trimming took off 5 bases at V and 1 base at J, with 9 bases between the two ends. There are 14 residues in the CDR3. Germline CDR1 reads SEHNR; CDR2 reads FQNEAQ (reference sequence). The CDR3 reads CASSGTGSNQPQHF. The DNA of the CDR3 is TGTGCCAGCAGCGGTACAGGGAGCAATCAGCCCCAGCATTTT.

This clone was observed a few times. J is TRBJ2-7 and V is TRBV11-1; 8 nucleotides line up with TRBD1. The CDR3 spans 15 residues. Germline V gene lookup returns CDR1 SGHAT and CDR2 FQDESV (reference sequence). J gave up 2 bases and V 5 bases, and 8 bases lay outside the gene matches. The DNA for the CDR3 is TGTGCCAGCAGCGTTTCCGGGACAGGCCCCTACGAGCAGTACTTC. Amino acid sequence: CASSVSGTGPYEQYF.

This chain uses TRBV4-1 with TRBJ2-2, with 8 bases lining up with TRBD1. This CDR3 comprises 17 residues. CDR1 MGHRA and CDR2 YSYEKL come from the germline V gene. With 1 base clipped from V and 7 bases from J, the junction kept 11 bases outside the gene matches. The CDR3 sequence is CASSQGRGRFRDGELFF. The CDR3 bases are TGCGCCAGCAGCCAAGGCAGGGGGCGGTTTAGGGACGGGGAGCTGTTTTTT.

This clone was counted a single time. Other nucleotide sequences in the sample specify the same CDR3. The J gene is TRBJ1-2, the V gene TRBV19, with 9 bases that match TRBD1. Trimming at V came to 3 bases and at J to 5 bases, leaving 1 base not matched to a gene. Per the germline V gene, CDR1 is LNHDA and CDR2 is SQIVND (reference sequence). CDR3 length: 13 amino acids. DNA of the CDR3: TGTGCCAGTAGTATGACAGGGGGTTATGGCTACACCTTC. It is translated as CASSMTGGYGYTF.

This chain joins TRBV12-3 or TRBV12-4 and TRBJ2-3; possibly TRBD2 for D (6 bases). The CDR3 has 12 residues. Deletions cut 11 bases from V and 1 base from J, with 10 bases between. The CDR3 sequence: CASRGGTDTQYF. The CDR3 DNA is TGTGCCTCCCGCGGGGGCACAGATACGCAGTATTTT.

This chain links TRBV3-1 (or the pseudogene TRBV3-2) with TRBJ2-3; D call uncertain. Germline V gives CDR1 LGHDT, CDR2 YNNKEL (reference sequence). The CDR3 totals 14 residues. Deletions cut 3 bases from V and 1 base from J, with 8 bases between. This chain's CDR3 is CASSQRPGTDTQYF. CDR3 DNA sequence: TGTGCCAGCAGCCAGCGCCCGGGCACAGATACGCAGTATTTT.